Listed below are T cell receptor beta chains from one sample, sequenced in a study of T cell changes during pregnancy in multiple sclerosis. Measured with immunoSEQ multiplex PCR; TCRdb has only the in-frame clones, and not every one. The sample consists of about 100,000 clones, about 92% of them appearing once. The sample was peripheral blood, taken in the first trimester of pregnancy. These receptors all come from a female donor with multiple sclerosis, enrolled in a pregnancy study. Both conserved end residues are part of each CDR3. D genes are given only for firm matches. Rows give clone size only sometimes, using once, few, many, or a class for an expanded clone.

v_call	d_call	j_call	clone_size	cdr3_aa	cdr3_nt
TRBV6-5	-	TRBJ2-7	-	CASSWGRGYEQYF	TGTGCCAGCAGTTGGGGCCGTGGTTACGAGCAGTACTTC
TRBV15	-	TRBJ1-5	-	CATSRDRGPSQPQHF	TGTGCCACCAGCAGAGATCGAGGGCCCAGCCAGCCCCAGCATTTT
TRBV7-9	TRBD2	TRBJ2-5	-	CASSAAGTSQETQYF	TGTGCCAGCAGCGCCGCCGGGACTAGCCAAGAGACCCAGTACTTC
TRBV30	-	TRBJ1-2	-	CAWNLGLLEGYTF	TGTGCCTGGAACCTGGGGCTCCTAGAGGGCTACACCTTC
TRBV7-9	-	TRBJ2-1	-	CASSLGELFNEQFF	TGTGCCAGCAGCTTAGGTGAGCTCTTCAATGAGCAGTTCTTC
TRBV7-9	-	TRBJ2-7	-	CASRRAGRYEQYF	TGTGCCAGCCGTCGTGCAGGGCGCTACGAGCAGTACTTC
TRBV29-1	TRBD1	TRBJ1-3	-	CSVEDWGTGKNTIYF	TGCAGCGTTGAAGATTGGGGGACAGGGAAAAACACCATATATTTT
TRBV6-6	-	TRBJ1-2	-	CASRREGQNYGYTF	TGTGCCAGCAGAAGGGAGGGCCAAAACTATGGCTACACCTTC
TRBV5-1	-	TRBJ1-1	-	CASSGEGVGNTEAFF	TGCGCCAGCAGCGGTGAGGGGGTAGGGAACACTGAAGCTTTCTTT
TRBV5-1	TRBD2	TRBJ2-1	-	CASRRPGLAKNEQFF	TGCGCCAGCAGAAGGCCGGGACTAGCAAAAAATGAGCAGTTCTTC
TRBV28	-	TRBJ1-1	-	CASSTYSGLTEAFF	TGTGCCAGCAGTACTTATTCAGGGCTCACTGAAGCTTTCTTT
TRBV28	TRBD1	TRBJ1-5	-	CASSRGQISNQPQHF	TGTGCCAGCAGTCGGGGACAGATTAGCAATCAGCCCCAGCATTTT
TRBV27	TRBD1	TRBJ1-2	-	CASSPWTGTNYGYTF	TGTGCCAGCAGTCCGTGGACAGGCACTAACTATGGCTACACCTTC
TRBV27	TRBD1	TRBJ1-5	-	CASSSTPDRGSNQPQHF	TGTGCCAGCAGCTCGACCCCGGACAGGGGGAGCAATCAGCCCCAGCATTTT
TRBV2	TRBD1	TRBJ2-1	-	CATGRDRGRRAYNEQFF	TGTGCCACCGGTCGGGACAGGGGGCGCAGAGCCTACAATGAGCAGTTCTTC
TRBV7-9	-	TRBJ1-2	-	CAAQTENYGYTF	TGTGCAGCTCAGACGGAGAACTATGGCTACACCTTC
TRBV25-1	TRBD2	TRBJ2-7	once	CASRVSGSAYEQYF	TGTGCCAGCAGGGTAAGCGGGAGTGCCTACGAGCAGTACTTC
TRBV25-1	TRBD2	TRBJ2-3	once	CASSDGRDSNTDTQYF	TGTGCCAGCAGTGACGGGAGGGATAGTAACACAGATACGCAGTATTTT
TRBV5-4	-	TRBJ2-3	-	CASSLGPNRGTDTQYF	TGTGCCAGCAGCTTGGGCCCGAATCGGGGCACAGATACGCAGTATTTT
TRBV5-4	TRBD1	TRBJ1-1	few	CASSRQGNTEAFF	TGTGCCAGCAGCCGACAGGGGAACACTGAAGCTTTCTTT
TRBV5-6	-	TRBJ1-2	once	CASSFGQYPPRSYGYTF	TGTGCCAGCAGCTTCGGACAGTACCCTCCACGGTCCTATGGCTACACCTTC
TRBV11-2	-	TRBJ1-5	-	CASSLTGARNQPQHF	TGTGCCAGCAGCTTAACAGGAGCCCGCAATCAGCCCCAGCATTTT
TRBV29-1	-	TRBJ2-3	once	CSVDSGDRTQYF	TGCAGCGTTGATTCGGGGGATCGGACGCAGTATTTT
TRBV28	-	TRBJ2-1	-	CASSSPSSYNEQFF	TGTGCCAGCAGTTCCCCGTCGTCCTACAATGAGCAGTTCTTC
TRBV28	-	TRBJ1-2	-	CASSPYSTRHYGYTF	TGTGCCAGCAGTCCTTACAGTACCCGGCACTATGGCTACACCTTC
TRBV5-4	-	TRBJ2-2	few	CASQEVNTGELFF	TGTGCCAGCCAAGAGGTGAACACCGGGGAGCTGTTTTTT
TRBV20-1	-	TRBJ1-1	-	CSARLLAFF	TGCAGTGCTAGGCTATTAGCTTTCTTT
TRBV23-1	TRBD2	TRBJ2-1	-	CASSHLLTAGAAYNEQFF	TGCGCCAGCAGTCATCTACTTACAGCGGGAGCGGCCTACAATGAGCAGTTCTTC
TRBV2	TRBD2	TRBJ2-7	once	CASRKGGLAREQYF	TGTGCCAGCCGGAAGGGGGGACTAGCGCGCGAGCAGTACTTC
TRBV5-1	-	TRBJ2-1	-	CASSLTGRGTYNEQFF	TGCGCCAGCAGCTTGACAGGGAGAGGGACCTACAATGAGCAGTTCTTC
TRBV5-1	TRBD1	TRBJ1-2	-	CASSQGQGADGYTF	TGCGCCAGCAGCCAGGGACAGGGGGCTGACGGCTACACCTTC
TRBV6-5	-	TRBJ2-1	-	CASSSVSGLGYNEQFF	TGTGCCAGCAGTTCAGTAAGCGGACTCGGTTACAATGAGCAGTTCTTC
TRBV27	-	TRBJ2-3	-	CASSFKRETDTQYF	TGTGCCAGCAGTTTTAAGAGGGAAACAGATACGCAGTATTTT
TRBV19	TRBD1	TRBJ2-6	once	CASSETGVGSGANVLTF	TGTGCCAGTTCGGAAACAGGGGTAGGGTCTGGGGCCAACGTCCTGACTTTC
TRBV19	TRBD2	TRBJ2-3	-	CATTSGGGTDTQYF	TGTGCCACGACTAGCGGAGGGGGCACAGATACGCAGTATTTT
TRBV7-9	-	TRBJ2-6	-	CASSLGTPGGANVLTF	TGTGCCAGCAGCTTAGGAACTCCGGGGGGGGCCAACGTCCTGACTTTC
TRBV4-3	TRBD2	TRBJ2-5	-	CASSQGLAETQYF	TGCGCCAGCAGCCAAGGACTAGCAGAGACCCAGTACTTC
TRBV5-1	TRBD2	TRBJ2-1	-	CASSLAGGNNEQFF	TGCGCCAGCAGCTTAGCGGGAGGAAACAATGAGCAGTTCTTC
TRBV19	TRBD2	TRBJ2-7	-	CASSISFGGAQLSEQYF	TGTGCCAGTAGTATCTCCTTCGGGGGGGCGCAATTAAGCGAGCAGTACTTC
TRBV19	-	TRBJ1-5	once	CASRTTEGSNQPQHF	TGTGCCAGTAGGACAACAGAGGGCAGCAATCAGCCCCAGCATTTT
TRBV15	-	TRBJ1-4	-	CATSRDGGGSEKLFF	TGTGCCACCAGCAGAGATGGCGGGGGTAGTGAAAAACTGTTTTTT
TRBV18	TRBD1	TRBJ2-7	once	CASSTYGQGTYEQYF	TGTGCCAGCTCAACCTACGGACAGGGAACCTACGAGCAGTACTTC
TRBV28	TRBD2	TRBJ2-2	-	CASYSSGTSGQSSNTGELFF	TGTGCCAGCTACAGCTCCGGGACTAGCGGGCAAAGCTCGAACACCGGGGAGCTGTTTTTT
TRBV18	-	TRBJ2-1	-	CASSPRRQVGHNEQFF	TGTGCCAGCTCACCACGGAGACAGGTCGGCCACAATGAGCAGTTCTTC
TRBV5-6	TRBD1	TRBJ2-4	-	CASSVRGTGVNIQYF	TGTGCCAGCAGCGTCAGGGGGACAGGGGTGAACATTCAGTACTTC
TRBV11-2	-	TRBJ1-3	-	CASSLSSGGNTIYF	TGTGCCAGCAGCTTATCTTCCGGTGGAAACACCATATATTTT
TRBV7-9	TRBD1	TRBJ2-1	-	CASSGTAKGNEQFF	TGTGCCAGCAGCGGGACAGCGAAAGGCAATGAGCAGTTCTTC
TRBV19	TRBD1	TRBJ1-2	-	CASNLGTGTGYGYTF	TGTGCCAGCAACTTGGGGACCGGGACAGGCTATGGCTACACCTTC
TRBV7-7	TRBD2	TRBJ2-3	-	CASSLGTSGPSTDTQYF	TGTGCTAGCAGCTTGGGGACTAGCGGACCCAGCACAGATACGCAGTATTTT
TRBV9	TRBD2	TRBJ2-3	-	CASSRTSGRAEVTDTQYF	TGTGCCAGCAGCCGGACTAGCGGGAGGGCCGAGGTGACAGATACGCAGTATTTT
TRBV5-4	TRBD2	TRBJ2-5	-	CASSLGGLGIETQYF	TGTGCCAGCAGCTTGGGAGGACTAGGTATCGAGACCCAGTACTTC
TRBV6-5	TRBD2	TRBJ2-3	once	CASSRSGRAGNTQYF	TGTGCCAGCAGTAGAAGCGGGAGGGCCGGAAATACGCAGTATTTT
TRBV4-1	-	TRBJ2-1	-	CASKSYADSSYNEQFF	TGCGCCAGCAAAAGTTACGCGGACAGCTCCTACAATGAGCAGTTCTTC
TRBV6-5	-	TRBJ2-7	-	CASGYRESYEQYF	TGTGCCAGCGGGTACAGGGAATCCTACGAGCAGTACTTC
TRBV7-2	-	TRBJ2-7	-	CASSPLPGSSYEQYF	TGTGCCAGCAGCCCCCTGCCAGGAAGCTCCTACGAGCAGTACTTC
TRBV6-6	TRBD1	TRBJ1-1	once	CAGTGGQVTEAFF	TGTGCCGGGACAGGGGGACAGGTCACTGAAGCTTTCTTT
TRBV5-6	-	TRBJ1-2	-	CASSQGRNYGYTF	TGTGCCAGCAGCCAGGGCAGGAACTATGGCTACACCTTC